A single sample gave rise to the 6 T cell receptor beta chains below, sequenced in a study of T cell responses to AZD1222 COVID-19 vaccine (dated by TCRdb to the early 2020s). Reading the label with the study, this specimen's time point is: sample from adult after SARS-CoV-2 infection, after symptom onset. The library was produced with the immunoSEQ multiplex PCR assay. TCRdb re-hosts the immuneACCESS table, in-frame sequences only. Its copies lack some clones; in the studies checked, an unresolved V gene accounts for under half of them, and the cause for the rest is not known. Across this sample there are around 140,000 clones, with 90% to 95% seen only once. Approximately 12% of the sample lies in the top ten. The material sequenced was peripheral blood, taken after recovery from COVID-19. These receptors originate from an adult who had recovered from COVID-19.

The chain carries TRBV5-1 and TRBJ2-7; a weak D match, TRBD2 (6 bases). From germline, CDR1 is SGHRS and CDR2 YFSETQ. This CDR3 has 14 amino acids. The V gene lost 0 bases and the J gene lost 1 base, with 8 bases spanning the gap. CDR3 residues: CASSLAAGSYEQYF. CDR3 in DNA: TGCGCCAGCAGCTTGGCGGCGGGATCCTACGAGCAGTACTTC.

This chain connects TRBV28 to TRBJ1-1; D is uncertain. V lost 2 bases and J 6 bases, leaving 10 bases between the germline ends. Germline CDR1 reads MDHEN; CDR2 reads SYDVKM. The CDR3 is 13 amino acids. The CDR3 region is CASSLGQASEAFF. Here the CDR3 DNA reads TGTGCCAGCAGTTTAGGGCAGGCGTCTGAAGCTTTCTTT.

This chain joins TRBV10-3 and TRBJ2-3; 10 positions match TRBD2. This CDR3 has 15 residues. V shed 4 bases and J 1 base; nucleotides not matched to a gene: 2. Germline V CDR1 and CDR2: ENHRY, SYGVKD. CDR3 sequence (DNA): TGTGCCATCAGTGTGACTAGCGGGCGCACAGATACGCAGTATTTT. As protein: CAISVTSGRTDTQYF.

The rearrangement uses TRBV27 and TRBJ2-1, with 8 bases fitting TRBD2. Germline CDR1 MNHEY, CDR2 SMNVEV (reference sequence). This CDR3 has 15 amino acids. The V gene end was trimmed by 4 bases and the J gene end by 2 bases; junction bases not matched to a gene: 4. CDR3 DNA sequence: TGTGCCAGCAGTTCAACTAGCGGAGCCTACAATGAGCAGTTCTTC. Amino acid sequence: CASSSTSGAYNEQFF.

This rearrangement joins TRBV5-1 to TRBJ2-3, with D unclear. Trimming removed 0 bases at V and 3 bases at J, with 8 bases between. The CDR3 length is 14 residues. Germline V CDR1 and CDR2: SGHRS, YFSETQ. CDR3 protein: CASSLAVGTDTQYF. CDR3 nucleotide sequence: TGCGCCAGCAGCTTGGCCGTGGGTACAGATACGCAGTATTTT.

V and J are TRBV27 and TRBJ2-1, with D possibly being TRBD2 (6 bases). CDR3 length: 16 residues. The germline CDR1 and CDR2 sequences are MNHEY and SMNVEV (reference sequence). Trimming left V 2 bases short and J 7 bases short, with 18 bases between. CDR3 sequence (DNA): TGTGCCAGCAGTTTACAACCGGGAGCCGGTAGGAATGAGCAGTTCTTC. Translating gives CASSLQPGAGRNEQFF.